A selection of T cell receptor beta chains follows, all from one sample in a study of blood T cell repertoires in COVID-19. Here immunoSEQ multiplex PCR was the method, and the copy in TCRdb shows in-frame clones only, minus some. The sample consists of some 200,000 clones, roughly 86% of them appearing once. Material for sequencing was peripheral blood. The origin of the receptors is a woman between 50 and 59 years old with active or convalescent COVID-19. The CDR3 runs from the conserved cysteine through the conserved F or W. D genes are given only for firm matches. For some rows the clone size is stated as once, few or many, or as a class when expanded; others skip it.

clone_size: .; cdr3_length: 13; d_call: .; v_call: TRBV5-1; j_call: TRBJ2-5; cdr3_aa: CASSSPPQETQYF; cdr3_nt: TGCGCCAGCAGTTCCCCTCCGCAAGAGACCCAGTACTTC
clone_size: .; cdr3_length: 16; d_call: .; v_call: TRBV11-3; j_call: TRBJ2-1; cdr3_aa: CASSRSLASSYNEQFF; cdr3_nt: TGTGCCAGCAGCCGCTCCCTGGCCAGCTCCTACAATGAGCAGTTCTTC
clone_size: .; cdr3_length: 17; d_call: TRBD2; v_call: TRBV19; j_call: TRBJ2-5; cdr3_aa: CASSILGTSGSQETQYF; cdr3_nt: TGTGCCAGTAGTATACTTGGGACTAGCGGGTCACAAGAGACCCAGTACTTC
clone_size: .; cdr3_length: 15; d_call: TRBD1; v_call: TRBV28; j_call: TRBJ2-4; cdr3_aa: CASSFNGAGGNIQYF; cdr3_nt: TGTGCCAGCAGTTTCAATGGGGCAGGGGGAAACATTCAGTACTTC
clone_size: .; cdr3_length: 10; d_call: .; v_call: TRBV6-4; j_call: TRBJ1-6; cdr3_aa: CASGPSPLHF; cdr3_nt: TGTGCCAGCGGGCCTTCACCCCTCCACTTT
clone_size: .; cdr3_length: 17; d_call: TRBD1; v_call: TRBV28; j_call: TRBJ1-3; cdr3_aa: CASSFWTGSSSGNTIYF; cdr3_nt: TGTGCCAGCAGTTTTTGGACAGGGTCTAGCTCTGGAAACACCATATATTTT
clone_size: .; cdr3_length: 14; d_call: .; v_call: TRBV6-5; j_call: TRBJ1-1; cdr3_aa: CASSYNNRNTEAFF; cdr3_nt: TGTGCCAGCAGTTACAATAACAGGAACACTGAAGCTTTCTTT
clone_size: .; cdr3_length: 19; d_call: TRBD1; v_call: TRBV3-1/TRBV3-2; j_call: TRBJ1-5; cdr3_aa: CASSQDTGTEIYSNQPQHF; cdr3_nt: TGTGCCAGCAGCCAGGATACCGGGACAGAAATTTATAGCAATCAGCCCCAGCATTTT
clone_size: .; cdr3_length: 15; d_call: .; v_call: TRBV28; j_call: TRBJ1-2; cdr3_aa: CASIKGGIANYGYTF; cdr3_nt: TGTGCCAGCATCAAGGGGGGGATAGCTAACTATGGCTACACCTTC
clone_size: .; cdr3_length: 14; d_call: .; v_call: TRBV5-1; j_call: TRBJ1-4; cdr3_aa: CASSLAGGLEKLFF; cdr3_nt: TGCGCCAGCAGCTTGGCCGGGGGGCTTGAAAAACTGTTTTTT
clone_size: .; cdr3_length: 15; d_call: TRBD2; v_call: TRBV29-1; j_call: TRBJ2-3; cdr3_aa: CSAEFDGGAIGTQYF; cdr3_nt: TGCAGCGCCGAATTTGACGGGGGGGCCATTGGTACGCAGTATTTT
clone_size: few; cdr3_length: 13; d_call: .; v_call: TRBV15; j_call: TRBJ1-1; cdr3_aa: CATSTSRTGRAFF; cdr3_nt: TGTGCCACCAGCACTTCTAGGACGGGGAGAGCTTTCTTT
clone_size: .; cdr3_length: 15; d_call: TRBD1; v_call: TRBV19; j_call: TRBJ1-2; cdr3_aa: CASSGGQGWFLGYTF; cdr3_nt: TGTGCCAGTAGTGGAGGACAGGGGTGGTTCTTAGGCTACACCTTC
clone_size: .; cdr3_length: 16; d_call: .; v_call: TRBV11-2; j_call: TRBJ1-3; cdr3_aa: CASSVGGGFYGNTIYF; cdr3_nt: TGTGCCAGCAGCGTAGGGGGAGGCTTCTATGGAAACACCATATATTTT
clone_size: .; cdr3_length: 16; d_call: TRBD1; v_call: TRBV28; j_call: TRBJ1-3; cdr3_aa: CASRDGAGTAGNTIYF; cdr3_nt: TGTGCCAGCAGGGACGGTGCCGGGACAGCCGGAAACACCATATATTTT
clone_size: .; cdr3_length: 13; d_call: TRBD1; v_call: TRBV7-2; j_call: TRBJ1-5; cdr3_aa: CASSSDRGKPQHF; cdr3_nt: TGTGCCAGCAGCTCCGACAGGGGCAAGCCCCAGCATTTT
clone_size: few; cdr3_length: 16; d_call: TRBD2; v_call: TRBV6-6; j_call: TRBJ2-4; cdr3_aa: CASRPGTGGTKNIQYF; cdr3_nt: TGTGCCAGCAGACCTGGGACGGGGGGAACCAAAAACATTCAGTACTTC
clone_size: .; cdr3_length: 13; d_call: .; v_call: TRBV15; j_call: TRBJ2-5; cdr3_aa: CATSRDSRETQYF; cdr3_nt: TGTGCCACCAGCCGGGACTCCAGGGAGACCCAGTACTTC
clone_size: .; cdr3_length: 17; d_call: TRBD1; v_call: TRBV7-2; j_call: TRBJ1-5; cdr3_aa: CASSFFTGQISNQPQHF; cdr3_nt: TGTGCCAGCAGCTTTTTCACGGGACAGATCTCCAATCAGCCCCAGCATTTT
clone_size: .; cdr3_length: 14; d_call: TRBD1; v_call: TRBV28; j_call: TRBJ2-2; cdr3_aa: CASSLDRGPGELFF; cdr3_nt: TGTGCCAGCAGTTTAGACAGGGGGCCCGGGGAGCTGTTTTTT
clone_size: .; cdr3_length: 16; d_call: .; v_call: TRBV5-6; j_call: TRBJ2-1; cdr3_aa: CASSPPPRVIYNEQFF; cdr3_nt: TGTGCCAGCAGCCCGCCACCCAGGGTAATCTACAATGAGCAGTTCTTC
clone_size: .; cdr3_length: 15; d_call: .; v_call: TRBV19; j_call: TRBJ2-5; cdr3_aa: CASSGSRAPGETQYF; cdr3_nt: TGTGCCAGTAGTGGCTCGCGGGCACCGGGGGAGACCCAGTACTTC
clone_size: few; cdr3_length: 16; d_call: TRBD1; v_call: TRBV28; j_call: TRBJ1-2; cdr3_aa: CASSPVGQGAFGGYTF; cdr3_nt: TGTGCCAGCAGCCCCGTCGGACAGGGGGCTTTCGGGGGCTACACCTTC
clone_size: .; cdr3_length: 15; d_call: TRBD2; v_call: TRBV15; j_call: TRBJ2-5; cdr3_aa: CATSRALGGRETQYF; cdr3_nt: TGTGCCACCAGCAGAGCTCTGGGGGGGAGAGAGACCCAGTACTTC
clone_size: once; cdr3_length: 16; d_call: TRBD1; v_call: TRBV28; j_call: TRBJ2-4; cdr3_aa: CASSLVGGTGENIQYF; cdr3_nt: TGTGCCAGCAGTTTAGTAGGGGGGACAGGTGAAAACATTCAGTACTTC
clone_size: once; cdr3_length: 17; d_call: .; v_call: TRBV24-1; j_call: TRBJ2-7; cdr3_aa: CATSGEEPGQPAYEQYF; cdr3_nt: TGTGCCACCAGTGGGGAAGAGCCGGGACAACCCGCATACGAGCAGTACTTC
clone_size: .; cdr3_length: 13; d_call: .; v_call: TRBV4-1; j_call: TRBJ1-5; cdr3_aa: CASSQDGELPQHF; cdr3_nt: TGCGCCAGCAGCCAAGATGGGGAGTTGCCCCAGCATTTT
clone_size: .; cdr3_length: 16; d_call: TRBD1; v_call: TRBV3-1/TRBV3-2; j_call: TRBJ1-6; cdr3_aa: CASGGTAGSYNSPLHF; cdr3_nt: TGTGCCAGCGGGGGGACAGCCGGCTCCTATAATTCACCCCTCCACTTT
clone_size: .; cdr3_length: 15; d_call: .; v_call: TRBV6-1; j_call: TRBJ1-2; cdr3_aa: CASSEFDRQLYGYTF; cdr3_nt: TGTGCCAGCAGTGAATTCGACAGACAGCTCTATGGCTACACCTTC
clone_size: few; cdr3_length: 14; d_call: TRBD1; v_call: TRBV7-9; j_call: TRBJ2-7; cdr3_aa: CASSGQGAVYEQYF; cdr3_nt: TGTGCCAGCAGCGGACAGGGGGCCGTTTACGAGCAGTACTTC
clone_size: .; cdr3_length: 13; d_call: .; v_call: TRBV5-1; j_call: TRBJ2-3; cdr3_aa: CASSLRLADTQYF; cdr3_nt: TGCGCCAGCAGCCTAAGACTAGCAGATACGCAGTATTTT
clone_size: few; cdr3_length: 15; d_call: TRBD2; v_call: TRBV6-5; j_call: TRBJ2-1; cdr3_aa: CASVSRGGGANEQFF; cdr3_nt: TGTGCCAGCGTGTCTAGGGGCGGGGGGGCCAATGAGCAGTTCTTC
clone_size: .; cdr3_length: 16; d_call: TRBD2; v_call: TRBV5-1; j_call: TRBJ2-2; cdr3_aa: CASSLASGGYTGELFF; cdr3_nt: TGCGCCAGCAGCTTGGCTAGCGGGGGATACACCGGGGAGCTGTTTTTT
clone_size: once; cdr3_length: 18; d_call: .; v_call: TRBV21-1; j_call: TRBJ2-5; cdr3_aa: CASSKVSAELHEGETQYF; cdr3_nt: TGTGCCAGCAGCAAAGTTTCGGCGGAACTACACGAGGGAGAGACCCAGTACTTC
clone_size: .; cdr3_length: 15; d_call: .; v_call: TRBV28; j_call: TRBJ1-2; cdr3_aa: CASTSGTLGGYGYTF; cdr3_nt: TGTGCCAGCACCTCCGGGACGCTCGGGGGCTATGGCTACACCTTC
clone_size: .; cdr3_length: 13; d_call: .; v_call: TRBV12-3/TRBV12-4; j_call: TRBJ1-1; cdr3_aa: CASSLVDYTEAFF; cdr3_nt: TGTGCCAGCAGTTTAGTTGACTACACTGAAGCTTTCTTT
clone_size: .; cdr3_length: 13; d_call: .; v_call: TRBV12-3/TRBV12-4; j_call: TRBJ2-4; cdr3_aa: CASSRRQDDIQYF; cdr3_nt: TGTGCCAGCAGTCGGCGACAGGACGACATTCAGTACTTC